Below, 15 T cell receptor beta chains from the same sample are listed, as sequenced in a study of blood T cell repertoires in COVID-19. The assay was immunoSEQ multiplex PCR, and TCRdb's table has in-frame clones only and misses some. The table records under 35,000 clones, roughly 86% of them present only once. What was sequenced was peripheral blood. The receptor set was obtained from a human donor in a cohort sampled during active COVID-19.

Turning to this clone: The same CDR3 can be traced to other DNA sequences in this sample. The chain links TRBV18 to TRBJ1-2, with 7 bases identical to TRBD1. Unmatched junction bases numbered 5, after V lost 3 bases and J lost 4 bases. This CDR3 comprises 14 residues. The germline gives CDR1 KGHSH, CDR2 LQKENI. DNA of the CDR3: TGTGCCAGCTCACCCCTCCGGGACAGCTATGGCTACACCTTC. Its translation: CASSPLRDSYGYTF.

This clone was counted once. The chain combines TRBV5-8 with TRBJ2-7, with D possibly being TRBD2 (6 bases). With 3 bases removed from V and 2 bases from J, the gap between germline ends came to 15 bases. The CDR3 runs to 15 residues. The V gene's germline CDR1 is SGHTS and CDR2 YDEGEE. The CDR3 nucleotides read TGTGCCAGCAGCTGGACCGGGACTGATACCTACGAGCAGTACTTC. This gives the protein CASSWTGTDTYEQYF.

V usage is TRBV27 and J usage is TRBJ2-1, with TRBD1 matching 9 bases. The CDR3 has 15 amino acids. Per the germline V gene, CDR1 is MNHEY and CDR2 is SMNVEV (reference sequence). V was clipped by 6 bases and J by 5 bases; unmatched bases: 8. CDR3 DNA: TGTGCCAGCAGCAAACAGGGGGCCGGAAACAATGAGCAGTTCTTC. Its translation is CASSKQGAGNNEQFF.

J is TRBJ1-1 and V is TRBV29-1; D is ambiguous. V shed 4 bases and J shed 3 bases, with 12 bases lying between them. The CDR3 length is 13 residues. Germline V lookup: CDR1 SQVTM, CDR2 ANQGSEA. The CDR3 DNA is TGCAGCGTTGTATTCAGGTTAGACACTGAAGCTTTCTTT. Its protein is CSVVFRLDTEAFF.

This clone occurred a few times. V gene TRBV5-1 combines with J gene TRBJ2-2, with 7 positions matching TRBD1. CDR3 length: 14 amino acids. Germline-derived CDR1 and CDR2 are SGHRS and YFSETQ. V dropped 3 bases and J dropped 6; count of bases not matched to a gene: 5. The CDR3 sequence is CASSSTGRAGELFF. The DNA of the CDR3 is TGCGCCAGCAGCTCGACAGGGCGGGCCGGGGAGCTGTTTTTT.

This clone was detected only once. The CDR3 DNA reads as TGCGCCAGCAGCTTCGGGGGTGGTGAGACCCAGTACTTC. Residues: CASSFGGGETQYF. This chain joins TRBV5-1 and TRBJ2-5, with a tentative D call TRBD2 (6 bases). CDR1 and CDR2 from the germline V gene are SGHRS and YFSETQ. The CDR3 contains 13 residues. Trimming shortened V by 2 bases and J by 5 bases, and 10 bases separated the two germline ends.

The rearrangement joins TRBV18 to TRBJ1-1; D is unresolved. Germline V gene data show CDR1 as KGHSH and CDR2 as LQKENI. The CDR3 has 14 residues. V lost 6 bases and J lost 0, with 11 bases in between. The chain's CDR3 is CASSEVEMNTEAFF. CDR3 DNA: TGTGCCAGCTCCGAGGTAGAAATGAACACTGAAGCTTTCTTT.

A remark on this clone: The junction and the germline gene differ at one end; a read error may be behind it. This CDR3 is CASSAGQGASNYSYTF. CDR3 DNA: TGCGCCAGCAGCGCCGGACAGGGGGCCTCTAACTATAGCTACACCTTC. The gene calls are TRBV5-1 and TRBJ1-2; 11 bases agree with TRBD1. The germline CDR1 and CDR2 sequences are SGHRS and YFSETQ. CDR3 size: 16 residues.

This chain links TRBV29-1 with TRBJ2-2; D is perhaps TRBD2 (6 bases). Germline assignment: CDR1 SQVTM and CDR2 ANQGSEA. This CDR3 comprises 16 residues. Between the trimmed V and J ends, which lost 7 bases and 2 bases, there was a span of 20 bases. In nucleotides, the CDR3 is TGCAGCGCGAACCCCCGGGGGTTAGTTAACACCGGGGAGCTGTTTTTT. Its protein product is CSANPRGLVNTGELFF.

This clone came up a few times. V is TRBV6-6 and J is TRBJ1-6, with D possibly TRBD1 on 5 matching bases. The CDR3 contains 15 residues. Per germline, CDR1 MNHNY and CDR2 SVGAGI (reference sequence). The V end lost 6 bases, the J end lost 6 bases, and 15 bases lay between the germline ends. CDR3 nucleotides: TGTGCCAGCAGCCTTCAGGGAATGGGTAATTCACCCCTCCACTTT. Protein: CASSLQGMGNSPLHF.

The chain is built from TRBV7-3 and TRBJ2-3, with 9 nucleotides matching TRBD1. Trimming took 5 bases from V and 3 from J; bases not matched to a gene: 6. Germline V CDR1 and CDR2: SGHTA, FQGTGA. The CDR3 extends over 15 amino acids. This CDR3 reads CASSRTGQGTDTQYF. In nucleotides, the CDR3 is TGTGCCAGCAGCCGTACGGGACAGGGTACAGATACGCAGTATTTT. The full variable domain, completed using reference TRBV7-3 and TRBJ2-3, is GAGVSQTPSNKVTEKGKYVELRCDPISGHTALYWYRQSLGQGPEFLIYFQGTGAADDSGLPNDRFFAVRPEGSVSTLKIQRTERGDSAVYLCASSRTGQGTDTQYFGPGTRLTVL.

The gene calls are TRBV5-4 and TRBJ1-2; D is possibly TRBD1 (5 bases). V was cut by 0 bases and J by 8 bases, with 11 bases left in between. There are 13 residues in the CDR3. The germline CDR1 and CDR2 sequences are SGHNT and YYREEE (reference sequence). The DNA for the CDR3 is TGTGCCAGCAGCTTGGGACAGCTTGGGGGCTACACCTTC. Its protein is CASSLGQLGGYTF.

This clone has only a few counts. The V and J genes are TRBV28 and TRBJ2-7; D might be TRBD2 (5 bases). V lost 8 bases and J 6 bases, leaving 17 bases between the germline ends. CDR1 MDHEN and CDR2 SYDVKM come from the germline V gene. The CDR3 totals 13 residues. DNA for the CDR3: TGTGCCAGCTCTAAGGGAGACTGGGGCGAGCAGTACTTC. Encoded protein: CASSKGDWGEQYF.

The chain is built from TRBV15 and TRBJ2-1; the match to TRBD2 covers 11 bases. CDR1 LNHNV and CDR2 YYDKDF come from the germline V gene (reference sequence). This CDR3 region has 14 residues. Unmatched junction bases numbered 5, after V lost 6 bases and J lost 7 bases. DNA of the CDR3: TGTGCCACCAGTAGCGGGGGGGTTCGGAATGAGCAGTTCTTC. Its protein is CATSSGGVRNEQFF.

CDR3 protein: CASSSLPGTGTYEQYF. Here the CDR3 DNA reads TGCGCCAGCAGTTCCCTCCCGGGGACAGGAACTTACGAGCAGTACTTC. V is TRBV5-1 and J is TRBJ2-7; TRBD1 matches at 8 bases. V was clipped by 5 bases and J by 4 bases; unmatched bases: 14. The CDR3 runs 16 residues. In germline, CDR1 is SGHRS, CDR2 YFSETQ.